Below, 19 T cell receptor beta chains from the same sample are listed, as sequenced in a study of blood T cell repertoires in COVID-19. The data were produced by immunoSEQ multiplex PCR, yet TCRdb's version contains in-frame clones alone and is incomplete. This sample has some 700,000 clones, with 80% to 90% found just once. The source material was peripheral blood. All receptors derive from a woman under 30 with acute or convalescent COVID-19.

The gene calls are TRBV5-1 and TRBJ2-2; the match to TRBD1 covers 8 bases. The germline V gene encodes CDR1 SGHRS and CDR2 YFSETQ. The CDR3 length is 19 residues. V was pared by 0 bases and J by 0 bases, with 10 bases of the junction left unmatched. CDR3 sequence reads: CASSLANPGTGANTGELFF. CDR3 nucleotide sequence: TGCGCCAGCAGCTTGGCCAATCCGGGGACAGGTGCGAACACCGGGGAGCTGTTTTTT.

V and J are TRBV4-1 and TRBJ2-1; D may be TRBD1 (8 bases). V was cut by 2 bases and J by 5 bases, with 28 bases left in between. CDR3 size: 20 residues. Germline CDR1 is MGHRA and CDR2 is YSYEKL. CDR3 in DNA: TGCGCCAGCAGCCAACGACAGGGGTATTATCGGGGGGCCACCGACAATGAGCAGTTCTTC. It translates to CASSQRQGYYRGATDNEQFF.

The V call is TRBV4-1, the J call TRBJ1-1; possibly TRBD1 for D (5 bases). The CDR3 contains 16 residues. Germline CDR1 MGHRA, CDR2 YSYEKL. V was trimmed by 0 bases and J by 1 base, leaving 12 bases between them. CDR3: CASSQDPGRTNTEAFF. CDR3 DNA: TGCGCCAGCAGCCAAGATCCAGGGCGCACGAACACTGAAGCTTTCTTT.

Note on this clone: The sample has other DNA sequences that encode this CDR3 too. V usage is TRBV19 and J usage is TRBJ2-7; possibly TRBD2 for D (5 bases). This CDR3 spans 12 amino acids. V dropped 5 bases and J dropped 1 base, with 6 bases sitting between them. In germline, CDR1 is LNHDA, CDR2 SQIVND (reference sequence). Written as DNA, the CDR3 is TGTGCCAGTAGTCCGGGGTCCTACGAGCAGTACTTC. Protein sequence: CASSPGSYEQYF. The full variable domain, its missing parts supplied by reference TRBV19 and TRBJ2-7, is DGGITQSPKYLFRKEGQNVTLSCEQNLNHDAMYWYRQDPGQGLRLIYYSQIVNDFQKGDIAEGYSVSREKKESFPLTVTSAQKNPTAFYLCASSPGSYEQYFGPGTRLTVT.

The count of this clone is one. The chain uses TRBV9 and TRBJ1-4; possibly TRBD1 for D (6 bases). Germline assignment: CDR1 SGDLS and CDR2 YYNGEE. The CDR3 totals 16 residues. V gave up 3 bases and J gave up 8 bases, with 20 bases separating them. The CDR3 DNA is TGTGCCAGCAGCGCGAACCCTGGACAGACCACCGAAAAACTGTTTTTT. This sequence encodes CASSANPGQTTEKLFF. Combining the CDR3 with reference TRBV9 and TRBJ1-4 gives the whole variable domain DSGVTQTPKHLITATGQRVTLRCSPRSGDLSVYWYQQSLDQGLQFLIQYYNGEERAKGNILERFSAQQFPDLHSELNLSSLELGDSALYFCASSANPGQTTEKLFFGSGTQLSVL.

CDR3 residues: CASSLRGGPDTQYF. The DNA of the CDR3 is TGTGCCAGCAGCCTGCGGGGGGGCCCTGATACGCAGTATTTT. The chain is built from TRBV7-6 and TRBJ2-3; 9 bases line up with TRBD2. The trim removed 5 bases at V and 6 bases at J, leaving 6 bases unmatched. Germline V lookup: CDR1 SGHVS, CDR2 FNYEAQ. The CDR3 is 14 amino acids.

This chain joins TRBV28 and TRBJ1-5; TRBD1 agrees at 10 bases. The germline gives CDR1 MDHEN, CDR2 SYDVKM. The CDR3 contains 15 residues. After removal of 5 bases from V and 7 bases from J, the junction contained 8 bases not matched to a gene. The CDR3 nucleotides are TGTGCCAGCAGTGTTGCCGGGACAGGGGAACAGCCCCAGCATTTT. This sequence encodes CASSVAGTGEQPQHF.

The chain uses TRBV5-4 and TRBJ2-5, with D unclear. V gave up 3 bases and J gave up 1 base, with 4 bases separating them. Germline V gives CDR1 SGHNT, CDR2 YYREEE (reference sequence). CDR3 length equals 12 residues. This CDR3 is CASSSGQETQYF. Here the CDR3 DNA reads TGTGCCAGCAGCTCGGGCCAAGAGACCCAGTACTTC.

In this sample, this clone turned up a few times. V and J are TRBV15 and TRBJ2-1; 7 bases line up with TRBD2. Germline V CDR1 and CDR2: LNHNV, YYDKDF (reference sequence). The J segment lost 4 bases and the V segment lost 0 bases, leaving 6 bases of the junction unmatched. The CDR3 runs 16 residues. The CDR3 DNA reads TGTGCCACCAGCAGAGATGGGGAGGGAGGGTACAATGAGCAGTTCTTC. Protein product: CATSRDGEGGYNEQFF.

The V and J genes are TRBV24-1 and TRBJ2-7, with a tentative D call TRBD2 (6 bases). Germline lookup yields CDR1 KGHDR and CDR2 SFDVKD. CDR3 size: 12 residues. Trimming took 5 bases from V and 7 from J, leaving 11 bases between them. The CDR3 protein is CATSGDAGEQYF. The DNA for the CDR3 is TGTGCCACCAGTGGGGACGCGGGGGAGCAGTACTTC.

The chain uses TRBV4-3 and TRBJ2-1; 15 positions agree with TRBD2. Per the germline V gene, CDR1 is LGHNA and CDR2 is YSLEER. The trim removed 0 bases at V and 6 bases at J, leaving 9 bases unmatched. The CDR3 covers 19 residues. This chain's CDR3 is CASSQERWTGLAGGNEQFF. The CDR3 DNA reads TGCGCCAGCAGCCAAGAAAGGTGGACGGGACTAGCGGGGGGCAATGAGCAGTTCTTC.

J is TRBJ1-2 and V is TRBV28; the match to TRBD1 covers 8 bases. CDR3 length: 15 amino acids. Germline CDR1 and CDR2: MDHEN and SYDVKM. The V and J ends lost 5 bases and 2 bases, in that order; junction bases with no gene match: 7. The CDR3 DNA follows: TGTGCCAGCAGTGGACCAGGGGGCGCGAACTATGGCTACACCTTC. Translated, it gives CASSGPGGANYGYTF.

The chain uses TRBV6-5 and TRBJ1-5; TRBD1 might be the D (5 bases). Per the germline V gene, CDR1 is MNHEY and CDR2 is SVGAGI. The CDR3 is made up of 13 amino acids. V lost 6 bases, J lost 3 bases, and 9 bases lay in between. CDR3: CASRQGNNQPQHF. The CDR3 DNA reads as TGTGCCAGCAGGCAGGGTAACAATCAGCCCCAGCATTTT.

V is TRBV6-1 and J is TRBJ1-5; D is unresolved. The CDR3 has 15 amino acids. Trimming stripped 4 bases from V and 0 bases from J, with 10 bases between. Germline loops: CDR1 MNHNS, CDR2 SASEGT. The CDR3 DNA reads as TGTGCCAGCAGTGGCGGGCTGTTTAGCAATCAGCCCCAGCATTTT. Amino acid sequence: CASSGGLFSNQPQHF.

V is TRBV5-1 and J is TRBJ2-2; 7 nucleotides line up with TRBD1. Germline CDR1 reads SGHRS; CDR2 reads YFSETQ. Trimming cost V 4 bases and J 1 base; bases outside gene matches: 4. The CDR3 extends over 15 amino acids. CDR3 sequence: CASSPTGRNTGELFF. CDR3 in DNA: TGCGCCAGCAGCCCGACAGGGAGGAACACCGGGGAGCTGTTTTTT.

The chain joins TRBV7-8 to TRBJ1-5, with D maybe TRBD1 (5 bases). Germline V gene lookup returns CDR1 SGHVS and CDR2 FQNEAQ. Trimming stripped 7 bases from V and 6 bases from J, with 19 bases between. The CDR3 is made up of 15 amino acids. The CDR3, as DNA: TGTGCCAGCACCCAGTTGCAGGGACTCGGTCAGCCCCAGCATTTT. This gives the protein CASTQLQGLGQPQHF.

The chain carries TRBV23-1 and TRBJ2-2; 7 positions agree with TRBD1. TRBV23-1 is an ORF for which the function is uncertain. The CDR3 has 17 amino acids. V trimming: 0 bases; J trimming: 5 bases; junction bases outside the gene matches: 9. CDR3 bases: TGCGCCAGCAGTCAATCCGAGCCAGACAGGGAAACCGGGGAGCTGTTTTTT. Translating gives CASSQSEPDRETGELFF.

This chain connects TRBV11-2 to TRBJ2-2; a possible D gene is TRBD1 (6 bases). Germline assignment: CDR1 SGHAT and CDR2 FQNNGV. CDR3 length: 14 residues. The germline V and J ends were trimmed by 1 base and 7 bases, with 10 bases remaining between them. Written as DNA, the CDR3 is TGTGCCAGCAGCTTAGGCCTACAGGGCGGGGAGCTGTTTTTT. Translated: CASSLGLQGGELFF.

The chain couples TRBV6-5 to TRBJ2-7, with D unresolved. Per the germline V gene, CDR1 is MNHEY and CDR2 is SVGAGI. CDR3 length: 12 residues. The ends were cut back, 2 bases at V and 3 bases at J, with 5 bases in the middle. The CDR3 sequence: CASSYGLYEQYF. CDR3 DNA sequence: TGTGCCAGCAGTTACGGGCTCTACGAGCAGTACTTC.